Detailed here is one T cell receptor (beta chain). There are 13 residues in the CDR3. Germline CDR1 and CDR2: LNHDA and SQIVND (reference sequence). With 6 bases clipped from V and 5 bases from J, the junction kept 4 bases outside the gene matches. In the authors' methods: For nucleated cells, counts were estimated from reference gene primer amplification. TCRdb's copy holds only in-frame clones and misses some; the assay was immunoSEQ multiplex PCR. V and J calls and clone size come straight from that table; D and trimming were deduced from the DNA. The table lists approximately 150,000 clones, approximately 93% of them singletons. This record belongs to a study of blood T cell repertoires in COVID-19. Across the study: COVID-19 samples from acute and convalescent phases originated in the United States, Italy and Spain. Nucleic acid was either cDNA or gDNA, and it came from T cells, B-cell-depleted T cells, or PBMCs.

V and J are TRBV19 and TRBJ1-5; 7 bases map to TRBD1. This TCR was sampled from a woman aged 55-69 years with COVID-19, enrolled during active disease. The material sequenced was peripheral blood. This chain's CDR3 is CASRIRGDQPQHF. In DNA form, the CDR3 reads TGTGCCAGTAGAATCAGGGGGGATCAGCCCCAGCATTTT. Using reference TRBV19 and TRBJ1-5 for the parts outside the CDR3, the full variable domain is DGGITQSPKYLFRKEGQNVTLSCEQNLNHDAMYWYRQDPGQGLRLIYYSQIVNDFQKGDIAEGYSVSREKKESFPLTVTSAQKNPTAFYLCASRIRGDQPQHFGDGTRLSIL.